Below, 13 T cell receptor beta chains from the same sample are listed, as sequenced in a study of blood T cell repertoires in COVID-19. Repertoires were generated with immunoSEQ multiplex PCR, while TCRdb's copy carries only in-frame clones and drops some. The table records some 150,000 clones, more than 85% of them present only once. What was sequenced was peripheral blood. These receptors were taken from a woman aged 70-85 years with acute or convalescent COVID-19.

The chain combines TRBV28 with TRBJ1-4; 7 nucleotides line up with TRBD1. The J segment lost 7 bases and the V segment lost 7 bases, leaving 9 bases of the junction unmatched. The CDR3 runs 14 residues. Germline assignment: CDR1 MDHEN and CDR2 SYDVKM. This CDR3 reads CASTLNRGGEKLFF. The CDR3 coding sequence is TGTGCCAGCACCCTTAACAGGGGTGGTGAAAAACTGTTTTTT.

The chain joins TRBV5-1 to TRBJ1-2; 9 nucleotides agree with TRBD1. V trimming: 4 bases; J trimming: 8 bases; junction bases outside the gene matches: 9. Germline assignment: CDR1 SGHRS and CDR2 YFSETQ. The CDR3 has 14 amino acids. The CDR3 reads CASSIGTGMEGYTF. The CDR3, as DNA: TGCGCCAGCAGCATTGGGACAGGGATGGAGGGCTACACCTTC.

The chain couples TRBV6-2 or TRBV6-3 to TRBJ2-6; 9 bases match TRBD1. CDR3 size: 17 residues. Germline loops: CDR1 MNHEY, CDR2 SVGEGT. V lost 5 bases to trimming and J lost 0 bases; unmatched junction nucleotides: 5. The CDR3 region is CASSEGQGFSGANVLTF. Written as DNA, the CDR3 is TGTGCCAGCAGTGAGGGACAGGGATTCTCTGGGGCCAACGTCCTGACTTTC.

The rearrangement joins TRBV13 to TRBJ2-7, with 9 bases matching TRBD2. V lost 6 bases and J lost 3; bases outside the gene matches: 15. The germline gives CDR1 PRHDT, CDR2 FYEKMQ (reference sequence). This CDR3 comprises 17 residues. CDR3 sequence reads: CASSLAGAGGNRYEQYF. The CDR3, as DNA: TGTGCCAGCAGTCTGGCAGGAGCGGGGGGAAACCGCTACGAGCAGTACTTC.

The chain is built from TRBV27 and TRBJ2-1; 12 nucleotides match TRBD1. The germline V gene encodes CDR1 MNHEY and CDR2 SMNVEV (reference sequence). J gave up 9 bases and V 4 bases, and 7 bases lay outside the gene matches. This CDR3 has 15 residues. CDR3 protein: CASSWGGQGATEQFF. Here the CDR3 DNA reads TGTGCCAGCAGTTGGGGGGGACAGGGGGCGACTGAGCAGTTCTTC.

V usage is TRBV21-1 and J usage is TRBJ1-3; TRBD1 is the table's D call and was not checked against the DNA. TRBV21-1 is shown as a pseudogene. There are 16 residues in the CDR3. The CDR3 coding sequence is TGTGCCACCGGATTTGTCAGGGCGTCTACTGGAAACACCATATATTTT. Amino acids: CATGFVRASTGNTIYF.

This sequence joins TRBV27 and TRBJ1-3; weak D call: TRBD1 (5 bases). Per germline, CDR1 MNHEY and CDR2 SMNVEV (reference sequence). This CDR3 has 16 residues. V was clipped by 4 bases and J by 3 bases, with 16 bases between them. Here the CDR3 reads CASSWAGQGGGNTIYF. In DNA form, the CDR3 reads TGTGCCAGCAGTTGGGCGGGGCAGGGAGGTGGAAACACCATATATTTT.

This chain uses TRBV7-2 with TRBJ2-3; 7 bases align to TRBD2. The CDR3 sequence is 16 residues long. Germline V lookup: CDR1 SGHTA, CDR2 FQGNSA. Trimming took 1 base from V and 5 from J; bases not matched to a gene: 9. Here the CDR3 DNA reads TGTGCCAGCAGCTTAGGGCCTGGGCGGGGGAAAGATACGCAGTATTTT. This sequence encodes CASSLGPGRGKDTQYF. Based on the CDR3 plus reference TRBV7-2 and TRBJ2-3, the full variable domain is GAGVSQSPSNKVTEKGKDVELRCDPISGHTALYWYRQSLGQGLEFLIYFQGNSAPDKSGLPSDRFSAERTGGSVSTLTIQRTQQEDSAVYLCASSLGPGRGKDTQYFGPGTRLTVL.

The chain carries TRBV30 and TRBJ2-5; TRBD2 aligns across 10 bases. Trimming took 3 bases from V and 1 from J; bases not matched to a gene: 11. This CDR3 is built from 17 residues. CDR1 and CDR2 from the germline V gene are GTSNPN and SVGIG (reference sequence). In DNA form, the CDR3 reads TGTGCCTGGAGCTCCACTCGGACTAGCGGAAGCCAAGAGACCCAGTACTTC. Translating it yields CAWSSTRTSGSQETQYF. Supplemented by reference TRBV30 and TRBJ2-5, the full variable domain reads SQTIHQWPATLVQPVGSPLSLECTVEGTSNPNLYWYRQAAGRGLQLLFYSVGIGQISSEVPQNLSASRPQDRQFILSSKKLLLSDSGFYLCAWSSTRTSGSQETQYFGPGTRLLVL.

CDR3 DNA: TGCGCCAGCAGCCAAGAGTACTCAAATCAGCCCCAGCATTTT. Translated: CASSQEYSNQPQHF. The V call is TRBV4-3, the J call TRBJ1-5; D is uncertain. The CDR3 is 14 amino acids. V dropped 0 bases and J dropped 4 bases, with 7 bases sitting between them. The germline CDR1 and CDR2 sequences are LGHNA and YSLEER.

Only a few counts were recorded for this clone. V usage is TRBV28 and J usage is TRBJ1-5; TRBD1 is a possible D gene (5 bases). CDR1 and CDR2 from the germline V gene are MDHEN and SYDVKM. V lost 5 bases, J lost 3 bases, and 17 bases lay in between. The CDR3 totals 16 residues. CDR3 loop: CASSQRPSGFNQPQHF. CDR3 coding DNA: TGTGCCAGCAGTCAACGGCCTTCAGGGTTCAATCAGCCCCAGCATTTT.

CDR3 DNA: TGCGCCAGCAGCCGGGGGGCGGGCTATGGCTACACCTTC. This encodes CASSRGAGYGYTF. The rearrangement joins TRBV5-1 to TRBJ1-2; a weak D match, TRBD1 (6 bases). V lost 4 bases and J 4 bases, leaving 11 bases between the germline ends. Germline V gene lookup returns CDR1 SGHRS and CDR2 YFSETQ. This CDR3 is built from 13 residues.

The chain couples TRBV29-1 to TRBJ2-3; 12 bases align to TRBD1. The germline CDR1 and CDR2 sequences are SQVTM and ANQGSEA. The CDR3 has 14 amino acids. Losses at the gene ends were 6 bases for V and 4 bases for J; bases not matched to a gene: 5. This chain's CDR3 is CSVGGQGAPDTQYF. CDR3 nucleotides: TGCAGCGTGGGGGGACAGGGGGCACCAGATACGCAGTATTTT.